Included here is one T cell receptor (beta chain) sequence, with context. Profiled with immunoSEQ multiplex PCR; TCRdb holds only in-frame clones, not every one. The table lists tens of thousands of clones, around 91% of them singletons. The germline V gene encodes CDR1 MNHNY and CDR2 SVGAGI (reference sequence). V lost 6 bases to trimming and J lost 10 bases, with 9 bases between them. The CDR3 covers 11 residues. The sample comes from a study of T cell changes during pregnancy in multiple sclerosis. The gene calls are TRBV6-6 and TRBJ2-2; unclear D gene. The sequence was obtained from a female donor with multiple sclerosis, enrolled in a pregnancy study. Sequencing used CD4+ T cells from peripheral blood mononuclear cells, obtained before pregnancy. CDR3 sequence: CASSDYSELFF. The CDR3 DNA sequence: TGTGCCAGCAGCGATTACTCGGAGCTGTTTTTT.